This T cell receptor beta chain was profiled in a study of CD8+ T cells in alopecia areata. TCR sequencing used cDNA made by reverse transcription of extracted RNA. Data came from immunoSEQ multiplex PCR; TCRdb stores just in-frame clones and leaves some out. The data show 210,000 or so clones, with approximately 72% seen just once and roughly 1.2% held by the top ten. Treatment described: oral pan-JAK inhibitor, 5-10 mg twice daily. Separation by sorting yielded CD4+ and CD8+ T cells from PBMCs. The V gene end was trimmed by 4 bases and the J gene end by 8 bases; junction bases not matched to a gene: 7. CDR3 size: 13 residues. The germline V gene encodes CDR1 GTSNPN and CDR2 SVGIG (reference sequence).

J is TRBJ1-2 and V is TRBV30; 10 nucleotides align to TRBD1. This material consisted of CD4+ T cells sorted from blood, taken at approximately week 44, from a patient treated with tofacitinib. This TCR was recovered from a human donor with alopecia areata. CDR3 in amino acids: CAWIPGTGVGYTF. CDR3 nucleotides: TGTGCCTGGATTCCCGGGACAGGGGTGGGCTACACCTTC.